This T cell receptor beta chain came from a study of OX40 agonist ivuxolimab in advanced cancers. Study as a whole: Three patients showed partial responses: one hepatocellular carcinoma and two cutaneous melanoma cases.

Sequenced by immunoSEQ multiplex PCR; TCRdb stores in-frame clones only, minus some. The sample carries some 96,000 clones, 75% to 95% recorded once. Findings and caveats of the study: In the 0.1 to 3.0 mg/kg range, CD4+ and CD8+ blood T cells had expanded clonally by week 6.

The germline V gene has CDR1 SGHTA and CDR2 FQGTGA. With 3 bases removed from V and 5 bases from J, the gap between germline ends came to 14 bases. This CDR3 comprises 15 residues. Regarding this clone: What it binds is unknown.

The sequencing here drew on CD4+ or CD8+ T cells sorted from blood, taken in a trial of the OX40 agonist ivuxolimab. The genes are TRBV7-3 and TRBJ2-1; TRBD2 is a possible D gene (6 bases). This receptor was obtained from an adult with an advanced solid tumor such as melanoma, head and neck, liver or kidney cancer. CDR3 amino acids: CASSFDGRGNNEQFF. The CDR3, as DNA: TGTGCCAGCAGCTTTGACGGGAGAGGGAACAATGAGCAGTTCTTC.